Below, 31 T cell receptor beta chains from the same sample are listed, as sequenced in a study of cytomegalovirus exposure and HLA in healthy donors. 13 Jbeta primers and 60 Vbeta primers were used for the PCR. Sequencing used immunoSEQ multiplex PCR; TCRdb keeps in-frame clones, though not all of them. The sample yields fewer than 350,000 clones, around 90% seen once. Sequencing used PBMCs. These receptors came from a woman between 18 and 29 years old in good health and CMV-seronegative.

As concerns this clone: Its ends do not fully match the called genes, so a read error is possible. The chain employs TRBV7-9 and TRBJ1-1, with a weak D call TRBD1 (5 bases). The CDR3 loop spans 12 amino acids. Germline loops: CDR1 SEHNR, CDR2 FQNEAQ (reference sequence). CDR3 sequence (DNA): TGTTCCAGTACGACAGTGAACACTGAAGCTTTCTTT. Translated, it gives CSSTTVNTEAFF.

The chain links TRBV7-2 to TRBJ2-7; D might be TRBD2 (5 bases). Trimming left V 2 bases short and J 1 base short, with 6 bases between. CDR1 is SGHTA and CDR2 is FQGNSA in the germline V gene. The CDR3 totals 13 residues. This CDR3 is CASSLSGSYEQYF. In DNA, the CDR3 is TGTGCCAGCAGCTTAAGCGGTTCCTACGAGCAGTACTTC. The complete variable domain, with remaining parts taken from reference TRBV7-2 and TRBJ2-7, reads GAGVSQSPSNKVTEKGKDVELRCDPISGHTALYWYRQSLGQGLEFLIYFQGNSAPDKSGLPSDRFSAERTGGSVSTLTIQRTQQEDSAVYLCASSLSGSYEQYFGPGTRLTVT.

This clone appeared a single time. As DNA, the CDR3 is TGTGCCAGCAGCTTACTTCGGGGAGACACTGAAGCTTTCTTT. It translates to CASSLLRGDTEAFF. The rearrangement links TRBV11-2 to TRBJ1-1, with D unclear. CDR3 length equals 14 residues. V gave up 2 bases and J gave up 3 bases, with 10 bases separating them. Germline-derived CDR1 and CDR2 are SGHAT and FQNNGV.

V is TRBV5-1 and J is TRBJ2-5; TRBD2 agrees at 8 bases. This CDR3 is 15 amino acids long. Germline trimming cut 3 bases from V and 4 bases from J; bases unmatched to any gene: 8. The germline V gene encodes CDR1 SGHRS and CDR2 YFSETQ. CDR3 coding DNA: TGCGCCAGCAGCTCTTTTGCGGGGGGACCAGAGACCCAGTACTTC. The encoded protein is CASSSFAGGPETQYF.

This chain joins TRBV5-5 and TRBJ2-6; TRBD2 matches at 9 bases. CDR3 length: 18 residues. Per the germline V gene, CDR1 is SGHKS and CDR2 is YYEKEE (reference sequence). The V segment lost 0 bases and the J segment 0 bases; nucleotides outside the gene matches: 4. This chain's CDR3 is CASSLGLAGSSGANVLTF. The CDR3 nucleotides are TGTGCCAGCAGCTTGGGCCTAGCGGGGAGCTCTGGGGCCAACGTCCTGACTTTC.

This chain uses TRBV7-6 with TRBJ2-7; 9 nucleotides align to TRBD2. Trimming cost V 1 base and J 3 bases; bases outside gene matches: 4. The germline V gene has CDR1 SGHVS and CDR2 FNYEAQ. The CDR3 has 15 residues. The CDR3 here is CASSLEPSGDYEQYF. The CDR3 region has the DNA TGTGCCAGCAGCTTAGAGCCTAGCGGGGACTACGAGCAGTACTTC.

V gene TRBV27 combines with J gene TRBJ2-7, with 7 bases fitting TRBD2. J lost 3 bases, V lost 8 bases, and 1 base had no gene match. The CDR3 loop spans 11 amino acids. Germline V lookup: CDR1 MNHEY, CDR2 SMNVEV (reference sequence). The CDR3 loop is CASGGGYEQYF. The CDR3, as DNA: TGTGCCAGCGGGGGGGGCTACGAGCAGTACTTC.

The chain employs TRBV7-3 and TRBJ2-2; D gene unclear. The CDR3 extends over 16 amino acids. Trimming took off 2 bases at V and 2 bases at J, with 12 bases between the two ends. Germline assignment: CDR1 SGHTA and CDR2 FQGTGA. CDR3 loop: CASSLRWQANTGELFF. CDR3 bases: TGTGCCAGCAGCTTACGTTGGCAGGCCAACACCGGGGAGCTGTTTTTT. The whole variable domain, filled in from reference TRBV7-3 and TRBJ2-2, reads GAGVSQTPSNKVTEKGKYVELRCDPISGHTALYWYRQSLGQGPEFLIYFQGTGAADDSGLPNDRFFAVRPEGSVSTLKIQRTERGDSAVYLCASSLRWQANTGELFFGEGSRLTVL.

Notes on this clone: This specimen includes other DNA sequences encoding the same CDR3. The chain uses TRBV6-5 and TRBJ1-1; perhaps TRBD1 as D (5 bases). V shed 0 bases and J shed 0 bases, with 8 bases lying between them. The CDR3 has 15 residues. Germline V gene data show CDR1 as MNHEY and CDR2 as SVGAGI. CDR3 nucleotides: TGTGCCAGCAGTTACTCTGCAGGGATGAACACTGAAGCTTTCTTT. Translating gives CASSYSAGMNTEAFF.

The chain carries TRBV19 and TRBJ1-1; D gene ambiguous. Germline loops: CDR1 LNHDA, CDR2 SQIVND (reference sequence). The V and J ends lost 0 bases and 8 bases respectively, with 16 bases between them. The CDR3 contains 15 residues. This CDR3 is CASSIDSRRGREAFF. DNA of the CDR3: TGTGCCAGTAGTATAGACAGTCGTCGCGGTCGAGAAGCTTTCTTT.

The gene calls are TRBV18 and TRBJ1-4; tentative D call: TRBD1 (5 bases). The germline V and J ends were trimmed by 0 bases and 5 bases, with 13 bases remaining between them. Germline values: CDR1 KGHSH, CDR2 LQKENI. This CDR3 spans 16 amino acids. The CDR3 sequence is CASSPPVVQENEKLFF. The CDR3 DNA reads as TGTGCCAGCTCACCACCCGTTGTACAGGAGAATGAAAAACTGTTTTTT.

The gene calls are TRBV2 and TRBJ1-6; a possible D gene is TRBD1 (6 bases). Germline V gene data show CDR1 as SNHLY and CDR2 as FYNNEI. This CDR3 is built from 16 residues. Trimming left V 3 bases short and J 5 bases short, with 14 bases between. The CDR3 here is CASSDQGSSNNSPLHF. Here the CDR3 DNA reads TGTGCCAGCAGTGATCAGGGGTCCTCAAATAATTCACCCCTCCACTTT.

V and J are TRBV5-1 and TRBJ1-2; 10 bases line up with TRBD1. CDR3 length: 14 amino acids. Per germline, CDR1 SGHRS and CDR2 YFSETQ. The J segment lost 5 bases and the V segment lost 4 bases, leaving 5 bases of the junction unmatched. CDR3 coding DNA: TGCGCCAGCAGCCTCCGGACAGGGGGGTATGGCTACACCTTC. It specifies CASSLRTGGYGYTF.

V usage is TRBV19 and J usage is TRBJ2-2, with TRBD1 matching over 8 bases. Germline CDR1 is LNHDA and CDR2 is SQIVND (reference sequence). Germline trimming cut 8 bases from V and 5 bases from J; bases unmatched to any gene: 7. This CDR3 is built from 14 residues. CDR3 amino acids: CASSPGTGTGELFF. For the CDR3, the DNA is TGTGCCAGTTCTCCCGGGACAGGTACCGGGGAGCTGTTTTTT.

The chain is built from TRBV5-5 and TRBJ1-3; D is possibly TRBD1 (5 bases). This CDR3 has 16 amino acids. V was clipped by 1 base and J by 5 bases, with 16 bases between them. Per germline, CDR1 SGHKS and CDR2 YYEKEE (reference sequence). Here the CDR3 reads CASSLTGRVGRNTIYF. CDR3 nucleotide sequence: TGTGCCAGCAGCTTGACGGGCAGGGTGGGAAGAAACACCATATATTTT.

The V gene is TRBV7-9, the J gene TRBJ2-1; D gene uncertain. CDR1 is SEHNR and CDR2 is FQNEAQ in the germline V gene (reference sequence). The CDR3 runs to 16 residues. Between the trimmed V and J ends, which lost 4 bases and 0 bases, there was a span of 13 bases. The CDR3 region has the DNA TGTGCCAGCAGCTCCTACACCGCTAGCTCCTACAATGAGCAGTTCTTC. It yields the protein CASSSYTASSYNEQFF.

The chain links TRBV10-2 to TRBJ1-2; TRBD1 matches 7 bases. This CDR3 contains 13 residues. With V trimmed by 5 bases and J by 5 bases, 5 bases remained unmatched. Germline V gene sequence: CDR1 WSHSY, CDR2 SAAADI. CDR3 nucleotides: TGCGCCAGCAGTCCTACAGGGGTTTATGGCTACACCTTC. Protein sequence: CASSPTGVYGYTF.

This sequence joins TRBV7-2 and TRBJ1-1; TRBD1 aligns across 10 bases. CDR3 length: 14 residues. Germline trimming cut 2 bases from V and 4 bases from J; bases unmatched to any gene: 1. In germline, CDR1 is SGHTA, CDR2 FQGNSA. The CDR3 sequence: CASSLRQGATEAFF. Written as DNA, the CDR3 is TGTGCCAGCAGCTTACGACAGGGGGCCACTGAAGCTTTCTTT.

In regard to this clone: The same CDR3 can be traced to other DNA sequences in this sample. Here the CDR3 reads CASTGQVNTEAFF. The CDR3 coding sequence is TGTGCCAGCACGGGTCAAGTAAACACTGAAGCTTTCTTT. V usage is TRBV6-1 and J usage is TRBJ1-1; D is ambiguous. Per germline, CDR1 MNHNS and CDR2 SASEGT. The CDR3 is made up of 13 amino acids. V was cut by 7 bases and J by 2 bases, with 11 bases left in between.

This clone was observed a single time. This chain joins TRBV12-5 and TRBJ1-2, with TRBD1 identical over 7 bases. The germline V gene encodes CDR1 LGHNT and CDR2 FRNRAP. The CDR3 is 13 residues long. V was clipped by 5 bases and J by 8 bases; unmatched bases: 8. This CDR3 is CASGPGTVRGYTF. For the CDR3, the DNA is TGTGCTAGTGGTCCCGGGACAGTAAGAGGCTACACCTTC.

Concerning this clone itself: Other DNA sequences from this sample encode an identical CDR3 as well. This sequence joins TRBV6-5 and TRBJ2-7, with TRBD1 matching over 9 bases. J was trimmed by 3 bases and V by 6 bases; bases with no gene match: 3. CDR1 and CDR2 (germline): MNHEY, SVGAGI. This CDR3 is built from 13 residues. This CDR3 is CASSLGQGYEQYF. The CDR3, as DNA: TGTGCCAGCAGCCTGGGACAGGGCTACGAGCAGTACTTC.

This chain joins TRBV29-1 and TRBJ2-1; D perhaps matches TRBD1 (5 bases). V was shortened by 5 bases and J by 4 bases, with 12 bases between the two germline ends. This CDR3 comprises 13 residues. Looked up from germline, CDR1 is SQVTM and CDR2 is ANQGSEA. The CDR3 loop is CSVRDREYNEQFF. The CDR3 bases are TGCAGCGTTCGTGACAGAGAATACAATGAGCAGTTCTTC.

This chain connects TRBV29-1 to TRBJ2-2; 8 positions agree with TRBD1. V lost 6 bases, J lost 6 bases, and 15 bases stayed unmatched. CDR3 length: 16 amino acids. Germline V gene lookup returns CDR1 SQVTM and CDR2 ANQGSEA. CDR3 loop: CSVQGGTGGWAGELFF. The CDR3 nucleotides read TGCAGCGTCCAAGGGGGTACAGGGGGATGGGCCGGGGAGCTGTTTTTT.

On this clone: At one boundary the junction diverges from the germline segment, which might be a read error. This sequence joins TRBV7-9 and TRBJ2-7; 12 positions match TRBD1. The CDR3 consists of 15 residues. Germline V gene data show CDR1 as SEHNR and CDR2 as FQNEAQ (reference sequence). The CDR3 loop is CSSSPPGTGGDEQYF. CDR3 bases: TGTTCCAGCAGCCCACCCGGGACAGGGGGCGACGAGCAGTACTTC.

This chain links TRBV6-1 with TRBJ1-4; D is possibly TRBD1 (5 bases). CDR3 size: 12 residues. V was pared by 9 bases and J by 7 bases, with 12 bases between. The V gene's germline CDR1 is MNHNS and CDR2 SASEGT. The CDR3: CASMGGSEKLFF. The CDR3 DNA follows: TGTGCCAGTATGGGGGGTAGTGAAAAACTGTTTTTT.

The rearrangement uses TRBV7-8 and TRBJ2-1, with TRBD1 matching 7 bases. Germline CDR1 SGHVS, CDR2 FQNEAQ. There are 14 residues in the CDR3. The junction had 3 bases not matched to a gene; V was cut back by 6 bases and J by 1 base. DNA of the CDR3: TGTGCCAGCAGTGAGGACAGGTCCTACAATGAGCAGTTCTTC. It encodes CASSEDRSYNEQFF.

The CDR3 DNA sequence: TGTGCCAGCAGTGAATTCTCAGGAACAGGGTATAATGAAAAACTGTTTTTT. Amino acid sequence: CASSEFSGTGYNEKLFF. The rearrangement links TRBV2 to TRBJ1-4; possibly TRBD1 for D (6 bases). The CDR3 loop spans 17 amino acids. Per germline, CDR1 SNHLY and CDR2 FYNNEI. V was trimmed by 2 bases and J by 4 bases, leaving 17 bases between them. Full variable domain (remainder filled in from reference TRBV2 and TRBJ1-4): EPEVTQTPSHQVTQMGQEVILRCVPISNHLYFYWYRQILGQKVEFLVSFYNNEISEKSEIFDDQFSVERPDGSNFTLKIRSTKLEDSAMYFCASSEFSGTGYNEKLFFGSGTQLSVL.

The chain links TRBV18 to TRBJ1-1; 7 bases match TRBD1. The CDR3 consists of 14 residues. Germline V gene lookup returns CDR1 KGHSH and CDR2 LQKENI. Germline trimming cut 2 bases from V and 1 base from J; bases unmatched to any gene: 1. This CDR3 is CASSPGTANTEAFF. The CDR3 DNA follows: TGTGCCAGCTCACCAGGGACAGCGAACACTGAAGCTTTCTTT.

The CDR3 DNA sequence: TGTGCCAGTAGCGATGACAGGAAATTGGTAGATGGCTACACCTTC. This gives the protein CASSDDRKLVDGYTF. The gene calls are TRBV19 and TRBJ1-2, with D possibly being TRBD1 (6 bases). Trimming removed 6 bases at V and 6 bases at J, with 20 bases between. This CDR3 region has 15 residues. CDR1 is LNHDA, CDR2 SQIVND, per germline (reference sequence).

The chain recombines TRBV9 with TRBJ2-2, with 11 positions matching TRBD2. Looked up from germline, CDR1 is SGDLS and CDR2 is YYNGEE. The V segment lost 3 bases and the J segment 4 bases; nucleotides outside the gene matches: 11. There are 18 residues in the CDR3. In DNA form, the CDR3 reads TGTGCCAGCAGCGCAGTCTCCGGGACTAGCGGATCCACCGGGGAGCTGTTTTTT. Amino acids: CASSAVSGTSGSTGELFF.

DNA for the CDR3: TGTGCCAGCAGCCGGGACAGGGGGAACTATGGCTACACCTTC. This gives the protein CASSRDRGNYGYTF. V and J are TRBV7-9 and TRBJ1-2, with TRBD1 matching 11 bases. The CDR3 runs 14 residues. The V gene end was trimmed by 5 bases and the J gene end by 2 bases; junction bases not matched to a gene: 1. CDR1 is SEHNR, CDR2 FQNEAQ, per germline (reference sequence).